This note documents a single TCR beta chain sequence. The entry originates in a study of shared clonotypes between healthy human individuals. Study information: Sampling drew on donors who were two women and a few men aged 18 to 49.

Assay used: immunoSEQ multiplex PCR; TCRdb lists only in-frame clones, some missing. Here the sample spans approximately 500,000 clones, 81% being singletons. Germline-derived CDR1 and CDR2 are MDHEN and SYDVKM. This CDR3 spans 14 amino acids. Trimming left V 1 base short and J 4 bases short, with 10 bases between. The V gene is TRBV28, the J gene TRBJ1-2; no firm D call. Sequencing used PBMCs. The source is a woman between 40 and 50 years old in good health. Some clones in this sample may be carry-over from other donors' samples. The CDR3 loop is CASSLSRVGYGYTF. For the CDR3, the DNA is TGTGCCAGCAGTTTATCGAGGGTAGGCTATGGCTACACCTTC.